The clone carrying this T cell receptor (beta chain) was seen ten or more times. Its specificity is unknown. TCRdb analysed the 5' RACE reads with MiXCR anew, one entry per CDR3 protein. The data contain approximately 300,000 distinct CDR3 sequences, approximately 8% of them singletons. Deletions cut 8 bases from V and 0 bases from J, with 11 bases between. The CDR3 runs 14 residues. This record comes from a study of CD8 T cells in ankylosing spondylitis. Overall study results and limits: The study identified a TCR beta motif of under ten highly homologous variants that appeared characteristic of ankylosing spondylitis blood.

The sample consisted of blood, either unsorted or a sorted T cell fraction (not recorded which). V usage is TRBV12-3 or TRBV12-4 and J usage is TRBJ1-3; D call uncertain. This TCR was recovered from a male donor with ankylosing spondylitis. CDR3: CASSWTDSGNTIYF. Here the CDR3 DNA reads TGTGCCAGCTCCTGGACCGACTCTGGAAACACCATATATTTT.